The next 16 T cell receptor beta chains were all read from a single sample in a study of cytomegalovirus exposure and HLA in healthy donors (dated by TCRdb to about 2017). Library preparation used the immunoSEQ multiplex PCR assay. For the multiplex PCR, a mixture combining 60 forward primers for TCR Vbeta segments and 13 reverse primers for TCR Jbeta segments was used. TCRdb stores this immuneACCESS table with in-frame sequences only. Part of the clones is absent; in the studies checked, under half of the shortfall reflects unresolved V genes, and no reason is known for the rest. The sample has approximately 160,000 clones on record, 65% to 85% of them singletons. The ten largest clones take up approximately 1.3% of the sample. Sequenced: PBMCs. These receptors were collected from a man aged 50-59 years in good health and CMV-seropositive.

This chain links TRBV20-1 with TRBJ1-2; 7 bases line up with TRBD1. Germline V gives CDR1 DFQATT, CDR2 SNEGSKA (reference sequence). V lost 6 bases to trimming and J lost 8 bases; unmatched junction nucleotides: 6. The length of the CDR3 is 11 residues. The chain's CDR3 is CSAIGGRGYTF. The CDR3, as DNA: TGCAGTGCAATAGGGGGCCGGGGCTACACCTTC.

A single count supports this clone. This chain uses TRBV18 with TRBJ2-7, with 9 bases identical to TRBD2. This CDR3 contains 14 residues. After removal of 3 bases from V and 3 bases from J, the junction contained 3 bases not matched to a gene. Germline V gives CDR1 KGHSH, CDR2 LQKENI. In DNA form, the CDR3 reads TGTGCCAGCTCACCTCGAGCGGGAGGCTACGAGCAGTACTTC. This gives the protein CASSPRAGGYEQYF. The full variable domain, with the rest looked up from reference TRBV18 and TRBJ2-7, is NAGVMQNPRHLVRRRGQEARLRCSPMKGHSHVYWYRQLPEEGLKFMVYLQKENIIDESGMPKERFSAEFPKEGPSILRIQQVVRGDSAAYFCASSPRAGGYEQYFGPGTRLTVT.

This clone appeared a single time. This chain joins TRBV9 and TRBJ2-1; D is possibly TRBD2 (5 bases). The CDR3 runs 16 residues. V was pared by 0 bases and J by 0 bases, with 10 bases between. The V gene's germline CDR1 is SGDLS and CDR2 YYNGEE. CDR3 loop: CASSVVGESSYNEQFF. The DNA for the CDR3 is TGTGCCAGCAGCGTAGTCGGGGAGAGCTCCTACAATGAGCAGTTCTTC.

This rearrangement joins TRBV5-1 to TRBJ2-5; TRBD1 aligns across 8 bases. The J segment lost 3 bases and the V segment lost 5 bases, leaving 9 bases of the junction unmatched. Germline-derived CDR1 and CDR2 are SGHRS and YFSETQ. The CDR3 extends over 15 amino acids. This chain's CDR3 is CASSFAGTGEETQYF. The CDR3 coding sequence is TGCGCCAGCAGTTTCGCCGGGACAGGAGAAGAGACCCAGTACTTC.

V gene TRBV9 combines with J gene TRBJ2-1, with TRBD1 identical over 8 bases. V dropped 5 bases and J dropped 10; count of bases not matched to a gene: 5. The CDR3 is made up of 12 amino acids. Germline V gene sequence: CDR1 SGDLS, CDR2 YYNGEE. The DNA for the CDR3 is TGTGCCAGCAGTTATCCAGGGGGCGAGCAGTTCTTC. Its translation is CASSYPGGEQFF.

The chain joins TRBV1 to TRBJ2-1; the DNA was not used to check the table's D call, TRBD2. TRBV1 is a pseudogene locus. The CDR3 has 19 amino acids. The CDR3 sequence: CTSSQGWREYMIKYNEQFF. The CDR3 DNA reads as TGCACCAGCAGCCAAGGATGGCGGGAGTATATGATTAAATACAATGAGCAGTTCTTC.

The chain recombines TRBV9 with TRBJ2-7, with a possible D match to TRBD2 (5 bases). CDR1 is SGDLS, CDR2 YYNGEE, per germline. V was cut by 0 bases and J by 6 bases, with 16 bases left in between. The CDR3 totals 15 residues. The CDR3 region has the DNA TGTGCCAGCAGCGTAGCGGGAACAGATTCGGCCGAGCAGTACTTC. It encodes CASSVAGTDSAEQYF.

Points on this clone: The identical CDR3 is also encoded by other nucleotide sequences in the sample. V is TRBV18 and J is TRBJ1-2; 11 positions match TRBD1. The germline CDR1 and CDR2 sequences are KGHSH and LQKENI. The CDR3 is 14 residues long. J was trimmed by 4 bases and V by 3 bases; bases with no gene match: 1. Here the CDR3 DNA reads TGTGCCAGCTCACCGGGACAGGGGGGCTATGGCTACACCTTC. Translated, it gives CASSPGQGGYGYTF.

The V gene is TRBV18, the J gene TRBJ1-4, with D perhaps TRBD1 (5 bases). Germline V gene lookup returns CDR1 KGHSH and CDR2 LQKENI. The CDR3 extends over 15 amino acids. Trimming left V 3 bases short and J 4 bases short, with 12 bases between. The CDR3 sequence is CASSPLPGNNEKLFF. The CDR3 DNA reads TGTGCCAGCTCACCCCTGCCAGGGAATAATGAAAAACTGTTTTTT.

The rearrangement links TRBV11-3 to TRBJ2-1; the match to TRBD2 covers 10 bases. Germline assignment: CDR1 SGHNT and CDR2 YENEEA. This CDR3 spans 15 amino acids. The J segment lost 7 bases and the V segment lost 4 bases, leaving 7 bases of the junction unmatched. The CDR3 DNA sequence: TGTGCCAGCAGCTCCGGACTAGCGGCGAGAAATGAGCAGTTCTTC. It encodes CASSSGLAARNEQFF.

This sequence joins TRBV18 and TRBJ1-5, with 9 positions matching TRBD1. Germline values: CDR1 KGHSH, CDR2 LQKENI. J was trimmed by 9 bases and V by 3 bases; bases with no gene match: 6. This CDR3 has 14 amino acids. The CDR3 region has the DNA TGTGCCAGCTCACCTACCGGGACAGGGCTGCCCCAGCATTTT. Translation: CASSPTGTGLPQHF.

The gene calls are TRBV28 and TRBJ2-5; D unresolved. Germline loops: CDR1 MDHEN, CDR2 SYDVKM. V was pared by 6 bases and J by 6 bases, with 17 bases between. This CDR3 is 14 amino acids long. The CDR3 region has the DNA TGTGCCAGCAGCCTAGGAGTAGGTCAGAAGACCCAGTACTTC. Translated: CASSLGVGQKTQYF.

V is TRBV29-1 and J is TRBJ1-1; D is possibly TRBD1 (5 bases). Germline lookup yields CDR1 SQVTM and CDR2 ANQGSEA. V gave up 0 bases and J gave up 5 bases, with 13 bases separating them. The CDR3 length is 14 residues. CDR3 residues: CSVEEKVSGTEAFF. In DNA, the CDR3 is TGCAGCGTTGAAGAAAAAGTATCAGGGACTGAAGCTTTCTTT.

The V call is TRBV19, the J call TRBJ2-7, with 7 nucleotides matching TRBD1. The ends lost 4 bases at V and 0 bases at J; junction bases unmatched: 3. Germline loops: CDR1 LNHDA, CDR2 SQIVND (reference sequence). There are 14 residues in the CDR3. The DNA for the CDR3 is TGTGCCAGTAGTACCCGGGACAGCTCCTACGAGCAGTACTTC. Encoded protein: CASSTRDSSYEQYF.

The genes are TRBV5-5 and TRBJ1-2, with 7 positions matching TRBD1. The CDR3 covers 16 residues. V was pared by 5 bases and J by 8 bases, with 18 bases of the junction left unmatched. Germline values: CDR1 SGHKS, CDR2 YYEKEE (reference sequence). In DNA, the CDR3 is TGTGCCAGCAGGCAGGGACAGCATAGCCCCTCAGGAGGCTACACCTTC. Protein sequence: CASRQGQHSPSGGYTF.

The rearrangement links TRBV7-9 to TRBJ2-3; no reliable D call. Trimming removed 5 bases from V and 0 bases from J, with 9 bases in between. Germline V gives CDR1 SEHNR, CDR2 FQNEAQ (reference sequence). The CDR3 runs 14 residues. The CDR3 here is CASSPTGSTDTQYF. CDR3 DNA: TGTGCCAGCAGCCCCACGGGTAGCACAGATACGCAGTATTTT. The whole variable domain, filled in from reference TRBV7-9 and TRBJ2-3, reads DTGVSQNPRHKITKRGQNVTFRCDPISEHNRLYWYRQTLGQGPEFLTYFQNEAQLEKSRLLSDRFSAERPKGSFSTLEIQRTEQGDSAMYLCASSPTGSTDTQYFGPGTRLTVL.